This TCR beta chain was identified in a study of blood T cell repertoires in COVID-19 (dated by TCRdb to 2020 to 2021). General notes on the study: Samples from collaborators originated in the United States, Italy and Spain and spanned both the acute and convalescent phases of COVID-19. The material from the prospective study consisted of cDNA or gDNA derived from T cells, B-cell-depleted T cells, or PBMCs. Deeply sampled blood TCRbeta repertoires from subjects exposed to, actively infected with, or recovered from COVID-19 were included in the dataset. The repertoires were released in a freely available public database intended as a resource for research on the immune response to SARS-CoV-2. Samples were obtained from the ongoing ImmuneRACE study (first 160 participants) and from about 1,300 subjects provided by 6 global collaborators. Nearly every sample came with metadata listing a de-identified subject ID, COVID-19 status, age in years and sex. Where HLA class I and class II types were available, the types were taken from metadata supplied by the sample provider, not from assay-based typing.

Paper-wide results and their limitations: How much clinical and demographic metadata was included differed by source and by participant, and the metadata was provided uncurated.

Each collaborating institution followed its own protocols to collect whole blood in K2EDTA tubes. For TCRbeta analysis, collaborator samples were shipped as frozen whole blood, as isolated PBMCs, or as DNA extracted from either sample type. TCRbeta CDR3 regions were amplified from genomic DNA by means of the immunoSEQ Assay, a bias-controlled multiplex PCR. Concerning the study's data processing: Within the assay, amplification of reference gene primers was used to estimate how many nucleated cells each sample contained. Sequence reads were collapsed and filtered to measure the absolute abundance of every unique TCRbeta CDR3 rearrangement. For each sample, productive Simpson clonality was calculated as the square root of Simpson's diversity index across productive rearrangements. TCRdb provides this immuneACCESS table in a form limited to in-frame rearrangements. Some clones are lacking; in checked studies, under half of them reflect an unresolved V gene, and why the rest are absent is not known. From that table come the V and J calls and clone size; the DNA was used to work out D and trimming. Recorded for this sample are about 160,000 clones; about 80% of them occurred a single time. Less than 2.5% of the sample is in the top ten clones.

The sample holds a few counts of this clone. No cognate antigen has been identified for it. Per-base quality was not reported, and no clone a single base away is much larger than it. The CDR1 and CDR2 encoded by the germline V gene are MNHEY and SVGEGT. The CDR3 contains 16 residues, cysteine and phenylalanine counted. Just the 48-base CDR3 DNA is kept, in frame starting at base 1. From V the trimming removes 5 bases and from J it removes 4 bases, while the gene matches leave 13 bases of the junction unaccounted for. The chain links TRBV6-2 or TRBV6-3 with TRBJ1-1, with 7 bases matching TRBD1. This sequence originates from a man aged 65 to 85 with acute or convalescent COVID-19. The specimen sequenced was peripheral blood. CDR3 region: CASSTRYPDRFTEAFF. In nucleotides, the sequence is TGTGCCAGCAGTACGCGATACCCGGACAGGTTCACTGAAGCTTTCTTT.